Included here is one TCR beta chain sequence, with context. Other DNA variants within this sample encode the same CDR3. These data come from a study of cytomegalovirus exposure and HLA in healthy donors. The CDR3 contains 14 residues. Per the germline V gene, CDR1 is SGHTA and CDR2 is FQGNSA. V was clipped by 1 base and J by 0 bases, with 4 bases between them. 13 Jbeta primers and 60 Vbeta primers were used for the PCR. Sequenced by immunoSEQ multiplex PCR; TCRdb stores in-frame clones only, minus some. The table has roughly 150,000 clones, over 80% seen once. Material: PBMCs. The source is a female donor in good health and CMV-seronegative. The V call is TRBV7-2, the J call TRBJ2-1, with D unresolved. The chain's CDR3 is CASSLDSSYNEQFF. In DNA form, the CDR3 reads TGTGCCAGCAGCTTAGACAGCTCCTACAATGAGCAGTTCTTC. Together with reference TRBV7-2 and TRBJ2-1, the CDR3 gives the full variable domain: GAGVSQSPSNKVTEKGKDVELRCDPISGHTALYWYRQSLGQGLEFLIYFQGNSAPDKSGLPSDRFSAERTGGSVSTLTIQRTQQEDSAVYLCASSLDSSYNEQFFGPGTRLTVL.